These 10 T cell receptor beta chains originate from one sample sequenced in a study of blood T cell repertoires in COVID-19 (dated by TCRdb to the early 2020s). The library came from the immunoSEQ multiplex PCR assay. Not all clones reach the TCRdb copy of this immuneACCESS table, which keeps in-frame sequences only. Checked studies attribute under half of the gap to unresolved V genes and leave the rest unexplained. The sample table holds approximately 30,000 clones, of which 85% were seen once. Together, the top ten hold more than 12% of the sample. What was sequenced was peripheral blood. The receptors stem from a human donor with acute or convalescent COVID-19. The donor label of this sample is uncertain.

The V and J genes are TRBV20-1 and TRBJ2-5, with a possible D match to TRBD1 (6 bases). Germline V gives CDR1 DFQATT, CDR2 SNEGSKA (reference sequence). Trimming pared 3 bases from V and 0 bases from J, leaving 14 bases between. There are 15 residues in the CDR3. The DNA of the CDR3 is TGCAGTGCTAGTTTACCCCAGGGGTACCAAGAGACCCAGTACTTC. This codes for CSASLPQGYQETQYF.

The genes are TRBV30 and TRBJ1-4; 8 bases match TRBD1. The germline gives CDR1 GTSNPN, CDR2 SVGIG (reference sequence). V trimming: 6 bases; J trimming: 7 bases; junction bases outside the gene matches: 4. This CDR3 is 12 amino acids long. The DNA for the CDR3 is TGTGCCTGCGGACAGGGCGGTGAAAAACTGTTTTTT. It yields the protein CACGQGGEKLFF.

The rearrangement uses TRBV28 and TRBJ1-2; D is perhaps TRBD1 (6 bases). CDR3 length: 16 residues. Per the germline V gene, CDR1 is MDHEN and CDR2 is SYDVKM. Trimming pared 2 bases from V and 0 bases from J, leaving 13 bases between. The CDR3 here is CASSLADSRTNYGYTF. CDR3 DNA: TGTGCCAGCAGTTTAGCGGACAGCCGAACTAACTATGGCTACACCTTC.

CDR3: CATSEGAREQFF. The CDR3 DNA sequence: TGTGCCACCAGTGAAGGGGCCCGCGAGCAGTTCTTC. This chain uses TRBV24-1 with TRBJ2-1, with D possibly TRBD1 on 5 matching bases. CDR1 and CDR2 from the germline V gene are KGHDR and SFDVKD. This CDR3 has 12 residues. Trimming took off 4 bases at V and 10 bases at J, with 10 bases between the two ends.

This chain connects TRBV24-1 to TRBJ1-2; D might be TRBD1 (6 bases). The CDR3 contains 17 residues. V was shortened by 3 bases and J by 7 bases, with 23 bases between the two germline ends. CDR1 is KGHDR and CDR2 is SFDVKD in the germline V gene. The CDR3 region is CATSDGIGGAGLSGYTF. DNA of the CDR3: TGTGCCACCAGTGATGGTATCGGGGGGGCAGGTCTCTCTGGCTACACCTTC.

The rearrangement joins TRBV18 to TRBJ2-1; 13 bases are a match to TRBD2. Germline-derived CDR1 and CDR2 are KGHSH and LQKENI. The CDR3 sequence is 15 residues long. J was trimmed by 8 bases and V by 2 bases; bases with no gene match: 3. The CDR3 region is CASSPGLAGVDEQFF. CDR3 in DNA: TGTGCCAGCTCACCAGGACTAGCGGGAGTGGATGAGCAGTTCTTC.

The V and J genes are TRBV6-5 and TRBJ1-5; D is ambiguous. With 2 bases removed from V and 4 bases from J, the gap between germline ends came to 12 bases. The CDR3 consists of 15 residues. In germline, CDR1 is MNHEY, CDR2 SVGAGI. CDR3 amino acids: CASSYVGVSNQPQHF. CDR3 coding DNA: TGTGCCAGCAGTTACGTCGGGGTATCGAATCAGCCCCAGCATTTT.

The chain couples TRBV10-2 to TRBJ1-1, with 8 bases fitting TRBD1. The junction had 3 bases not matched to a gene; V was cut back by 4 bases and J by 5 bases. Germline-derived CDR1 and CDR2 are WSHSY and SAAADI. The CDR3 runs 13 residues. The CDR3 region is CASSATGGTEAFF. The DNA for the CDR3 is TGCGCCAGCAGTGCCACAGGGGGGACTGAAGCTTTCTTT.

The CDR3 loop reads CASSLWDPGGRDSPLHF. CDR3 nucleotide sequence: TGTGCCAGCAGTTTATGGGACCCAGGAGGGCGCGATTCACCCCTCCACTTT. V gene TRBV28 combines with J gene TRBJ1-6; the D is unclear. CDR1 MDHEN and CDR2 SYDVKM come from the germline V gene. The germline V and J ends were trimmed by 0 bases and 8 bases, with 17 bases remaining between them. This CDR3 is 17 amino acids long.

This clone has a single count. The chain has TRBV7-2 and TRBJ1-2, with D unresolved. Germline assignment: CDR1 SGHTA and CDR2 FQGNSA. V dropped 1 base and J dropped 8 bases, with 11 bases sitting between them. The CDR3 runs 13 residues. Here the CDR3 reads CASSLVTGYGYTF. The CDR3, as DNA: TGTGCCAGCAGCTTAGTTACTGGTTACGGCTACACCTTC.